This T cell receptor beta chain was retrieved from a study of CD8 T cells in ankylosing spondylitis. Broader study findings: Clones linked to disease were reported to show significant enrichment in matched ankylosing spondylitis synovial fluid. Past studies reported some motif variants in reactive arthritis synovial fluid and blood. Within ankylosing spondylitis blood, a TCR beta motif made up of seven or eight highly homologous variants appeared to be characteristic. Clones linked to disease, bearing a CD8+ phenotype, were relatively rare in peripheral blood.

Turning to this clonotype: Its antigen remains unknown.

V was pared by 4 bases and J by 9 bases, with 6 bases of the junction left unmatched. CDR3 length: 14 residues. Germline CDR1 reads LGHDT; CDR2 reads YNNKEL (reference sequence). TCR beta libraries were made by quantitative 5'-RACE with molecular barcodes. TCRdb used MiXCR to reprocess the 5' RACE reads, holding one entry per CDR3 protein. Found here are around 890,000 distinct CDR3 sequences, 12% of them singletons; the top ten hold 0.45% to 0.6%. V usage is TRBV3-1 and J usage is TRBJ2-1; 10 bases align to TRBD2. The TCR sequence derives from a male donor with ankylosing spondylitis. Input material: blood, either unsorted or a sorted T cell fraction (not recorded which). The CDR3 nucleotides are TGTGCCAGCAGCCGGCTAGCGGGAGCCTCTGAGCAGTTCTTC. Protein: CASSRLAGASEQFF.